Following are 25 T cell receptor beta chains from one sample sequenced in a study of T cell repertoires in cytomegalovirus infection. MiXCR was run by TCRdb on the reads, yielding one entry per CDR3 protein. This sample carries about 180,000 distinct CDR3 sequences, approximately 18% of them seen once, and the ten largest clones take about 25%. The sample taken for sequencing was CD8+ T cells from PBMCs. These receptors were obtained from a human donor in good health (CMV status not recorded). Some clones in this sample may be carry-over from other donors' samples.

This sequence joins TRBV30 and TRBJ2-7, with D possibly matching TRBD1 (6 bases). Germline-derived CDR1 and CDR2 are GTSNPN and SVGIG (reference sequence). Trimming left V 5 bases short and J 1 base short, with 9 bases between. The CDR3 runs to 12 residues. CDR3 nucleotide sequence: TGTGCCTGGGGCGACAGGTCCTACGAGCAGTACTTC. This encodes CAWGDRSYEQYF.

This clonotype was detected ten times or more. The chain has TRBV7-9 and TRBJ1-1; D not resolved. The germline gives CDR1 SEHNR, CDR2 FQNEAQ (reference sequence). There are 12 residues in the CDR3. V gave up 7 bases and J gave up 5 bases, with 11 bases separating them. CDR3 protein: CASTTLGTEAFF. As DNA, the CDR3 is TGTGCCAGCACCACCCTGGGTACTGAAGCTTTCTTT.

The V and J genes are TRBV18 and TRBJ2-3; D might be TRBD2 (5 bases). Germline assignment: CDR1 KGHSH and CDR2 LQKENI. The CDR3 runs to 15 residues. V was cut by 3 bases and J by 6 bases, with 16 bases left in between. The CDR3 region is CASSPRTARRDTQYF. In DNA form, the CDR3 reads TGTGCCAGCTCACCGAGGACGGCAAGGAGGGATACGCAGTATTTT.

This clonotype was found a few times. The chain employs TRBV7-6 and TRBJ2-5, with a weak D call TRBD2 (5 bases). With 5 bases removed from V and 1 base from J, the gap between germline ends came to 8 bases. The CDR3 has 13 amino acids. Germline CDR1 SGHVS, CDR2 FNYEAQ. DNA of the CDR3: TGTGCCAGCAGCCCCCGGGGCCAAGAGACCCAGTACTTC. Translated, it gives CASSPRGQETQYF.

This clonotype was recorded a few times. This chain joins TRBV7-3 and TRBJ2-1; 15 nucleotides align to TRBD2. There are 15 residues in the CDR3. V shed 6 bases and J 9 bases; nucleotides not matched to a gene: 6. Germline CDR1 SGHTA, CDR2 FQGTGA. The CDR3 spells CASSRTSGGAIEQFF. CDR3 DNA sequence: TGTGCCAGCAGTCGGACTAGCGGGGGGGCCATTGAGCAGTTCTTC.

This chain connects TRBV11-3 to TRBJ1-2; D may be TRBD1 (6 bases). The V gene lost 4 bases and the J gene lost 3 bases, with 18 bases spanning the gap. Germline V CDR1 and CDR2: SGHNT, YENEEA. The CDR3 extends over 16 amino acids. The CDR3 DNA sequence: TGTGCCAGCAGCTCGGTAGGGGGAACGACGGACTATGGCTACACCTTC. Residues: CASSSVGGTTDYGYTF.

Comment on this clonotype: A junction boundary mismatches the germline segment, possibly from a read error. The genes are TRBV7-9 and TRBJ2-1, with TRBD1 matching over 7 bases. The length of the CDR3 is 14 residues. Germline-derived CDR1 and CDR2 are SEHNR and FQNEAQ (reference sequence). CDR3 loop: CASSIADRANEQFF. The CDR3 bases are TGTGCCAGCAGCATAGCCGACAGGGCGAATGAGCAGTTCTTC.

This clonotype was seen a few times. The genes are TRBV12-3 or TRBV12-4 and TRBJ1-2; TRBD1 is a possible D gene (6 bases). The CDR3 contains 14 residues. Trimming removed 7 bases at V and 3 bases at J, with 15 bases between. The CDR3 loop reads CASTTAGGDYGYTF. The CDR3 DNA reads as TGTGCCAGCACCACCGCTGGGGGCGACTATGGCTACACCTTC.

This chain connects TRBV10-3 to TRBJ1-1, with a tentative D call TRBD1 (5 bases). V was trimmed by 3 bases and J by 13 bases, leaving 18 bases between them. This CDR3 is built from 13 residues. Germline loops: CDR1 ENHRY, CDR2 SYGVKD. The CDR3 DNA sequence: TGTGCCATCAGTGATTCGCCGGGACCGCGGTTTTTCTTT. It specifies CAISDSPGPRFFF.

This clonotype was counted only a few times. This chain uses TRBV7-9 with TRBJ1-1; 9 bases map to TRBD1. Trimming took 5 bases from V and 1 from J; bases not matched to a gene: 8. The CDR3 runs 16 residues. Germline-derived CDR1 and CDR2 are SEHNR and FQNEAQ (reference sequence). The CDR3 region has the DNA TGTGCCAGCAGCGGAGGACAGGGGATTTGGAACACTGAAGCTTTCTTT. Translating gives CASSGGQGIWNTEAFF.

This clonotype has only a few counts. V and J are TRBV12-3 or TRBV12-4 and TRBJ2-3, with D uncertain. The germline V and J ends were trimmed by 2 bases and 6 bases, with 9 bases remaining between them. There are 13 residues in the CDR3. The CDR3 here is CASSLFSRDTQYF. The CDR3, as DNA: TGTGCCAGCAGTTTATTTAGCAGGGATACGCAGTATTTT.

Many counts were recorded for this clonotype. The rearrangement uses TRBV24-1 and TRBJ2-3; maybe TRBD1 (6 bases). V lost 4 bases to trimming and J lost 5 bases, with 12 bases between them. Germline CDR1 KGHDR, CDR2 SFDVKD. This CDR3 has 14 amino acids. CDR3: CATSDRRGRDTQYF. The CDR3 nucleotides are TGTGCCACCAGTGACCGCAGGGGAAGAGATACGCAGTATTTT.

The V and J genes are TRBV28 and TRBJ1-6; D perhaps matches TRBD1 (6 bases). The V end was cut by 3 bases, the J end by 6 bases, with 12 bases between. Germline-derived CDR1 and CDR2 are MDHEN and SYDVKM. The CDR3 runs to 15 residues. DNA of the CDR3: TGTGCCAGCAGTTTCGTAGGGGGAGGTAATTCACCCCTCCACTTT. This encodes CASSFVGGGNSPLHF. Complete variable domain (other parts from reference TRBV28 and TRBJ1-6): DVKVTQSSRYLVKRTGEKVFLECVQDMDHENMFWYRQDPGLGLRLIYFSYDVKMKEKGDIPEGYSVSREKKERFSLILESASTNQTSMYLCASSFVGGGNSPLHFGNGTRLTVT.

In this sample, this clonotype turned up many times. The chain has TRBV7-2 and TRBJ1-5; 9 nucleotides agree with TRBD1. This CDR3 is built from 15 residues. V lost 4 bases and J lost 8; bases outside the gene matches: 9. From germline, CDR1 is SGHTA and CDR2 FQGNSA. CDR3 bases: TGTGCCAGCAGCTACCGCACAGGGGGCGGTGAGCCCCAGCATTTT. Its translation is CASSYRTGGGEPQHF.

The chain recombines TRBV12-3 or TRBV12-4 with TRBJ1-2; TRBD1 might be the D (6 bases). Trimming removed 7 bases at V and 4 bases at J, with 16 bases between. The CDR3 sequence is 14 residues long. CDR3 sequence reads: CASTDSMSFYGYTF. The CDR3 DNA reads as TGTGCCAGCACGGACAGTATGTCTTTCTATGGCTACACCTTC.

This clonotype occurred a few times. The V gene is TRBV7-9, the J gene TRBJ1-1; 9 positions agree with TRBD1. The V segment lost 5 bases and the J segment 1 base; nucleotides outside the gene matches: 5. CDR3 size: 15 residues. The germline CDR1 and CDR2 sequences are SEHNR and FQNEAQ (reference sequence). CDR3 coding DNA: TGTGCCAGCAGCACCCAGGACAGGGGGAACACTGAAGCTTTCTTT. Residues: CASSTQDRGNTEAFF.

A word on this clonotype: This could be a read error, since a much larger clone is one nucleotide away. The J gene is TRBJ1-4, the V gene TRBV7-3; tentative D call: TRBD1 (5 bases). The germline V gene has CDR1 SGHTA and CDR2 FQGTGA. Trimming took 7 bases from V and 8 from J, leaving 20 bases between them. The CDR3 loop spans 15 amino acids. CDR3 residues: CASTTSGSPREKLFF. DNA for the CDR3: TGTGCCAGCACCACATCAGGGTCACCTCGCGAAAAACTGTTTTTT. The full variable domain, its missing parts supplied by reference TRBV7-3 and TRBJ1-4, is GAGVSQTPSNKVTEKGKYVELRCDPISGHTALYWYRQSLGQGPEFLIYFQGTGAADDSGLPNDRFFAVRPEGSVSTLKIQRTERGDSAVYLCASTTSGSPREKLFFGSGTQLSVL.

This clonotype was found a few times. V is TRBV28 and J is TRBJ2-7; D unclear. The CDR3 has 14 residues. V lost 1 base and J 2 bases, leaving 9 bases between the germline ends. CDR1 is MDHEN and CDR2 is SYDVKM in the germline V gene. The CDR3 nucleotides are TGTGCCAGCAGTTTATTCCCAGGCGCCTACGAGCAGTACTTC. Translation gives CASSLFPGAYEQYF.

This clonotype is judged medium-sized. The J gene is TRBJ1-1, the V gene TRBV7-8; no definite D call. The CDR3 has 14 amino acids. Germline CDR1 and CDR2: SGHVS and FQNEAQ. V was trimmed by 3 bases and J by 1 base, leaving 9 bases between them. CDR3 sequence reads: CASSFNQRNTEAFF. In DNA, the CDR3 is TGTGCCAGCAGCTTTAATCAACGGAACACTGAAGCTTTCTTT.

This clonotype was recorded a few times. The V and J genes are TRBV28 and TRBJ1-2; 10 bases are a match to TRBD1. Unmatched junction bases numbered 5, after V lost 4 bases and J lost 6 bases. This CDR3 comprises 14 residues. Looked up from germline, CDR1 is MDHEN and CDR2 is SYDVKM. CDR3 sequence (DNA): TGTGCCAGCAGTTCCGGGACAGGGGTCGATGGCTACACCTTC. It encodes CASSSGTGVDGYTF.

This chain joins TRBV7-6 and TRBJ2-6; 8 positions match TRBD1. The V and J ends lost 7 bases and 3 bases, in that order; junction bases with no gene match: 11. Germline lookup yields CDR1 SGHVS and CDR2 FNYEAQ. This CDR3 has 17 residues. CDR3 amino acids: CASNSRGRVGGANVLTF. In nucleotides, the CDR3 is TGTGCCAGCAATTCCAGGGGGCGAGTTGGTGGGGCCAACGTCCTGACTTTC.

This clonotype has a handful of counts. The V and J genes are TRBV7-6 and TRBJ2-1; 8 bases align to TRBD2. The germline V gene encodes CDR1 SGHVS and CDR2 FNYEAQ. V shed 4 bases, J shed 4 bases, and the junction held 15 bases outside the gene matches. CDR3 length: 18 residues. CDR3 nucleotide sequence: TGTGCCAGCAGCTCGGCACTTTTTTCGGGGGGGGAATACAATGAGCAGTTCTTC. Translation: CASSSALFSGGEYNEQFF.

J is TRBJ2-2 and V is TRBV6-5, with TRBD1 identical over 9 bases. The J segment lost 4 bases and the V segment lost 0 bases, leaving 15 bases of the junction unmatched. CDR1 is MNHEY and CDR2 is SVGAGI in the germline V gene. The CDR3 spans 20 residues. CDR3 protein: CASSYSTWTGVIMSTGELFF. The CDR3 region has the DNA TGTGCCAGCAGTTACTCGACTTGGACAGGGGTTATTATGAGCACCGGGGAGCTGTTTTTT.

The V call is TRBV11-2, the J call TRBJ2-7, with 10 bases matching TRBD1. Germline loops: CDR1 SGHAT, CDR2 FQNNGV. With V trimmed by 3 bases and J by 7 bases, 3 bases remained unmatched. The CDR3 length is 13 residues. The CDR3 is CASSFGQGGEQYF. CDR3 coding DNA: TGTGCCAGCAGCTTCGGACAGGGGGGAGAGCAGTACTTC.

This clonotype has a handful of counts. This chain joins TRBV6-2 or TRBV6-3 and TRBJ2-7, with D possibly being TRBD2 (5 bases). Germline-derived CDR1 and CDR2 are MNHEY and SVGEGT. V was pared by 5 bases and J by 1 base, with 9 bases between. The CDR3 totals 13 residues. CDR3 in DNA: TGTGCCAGCAGTCCAAGGGAGTCCTACGAGCAGTACTTC. Amino acids: CASSPRESYEQYF.